The entry below describes one TCR beta chain. The data stem from a study of blood T cell repertoires in COVID-19. Overall study context: Donors in the United States, Italy and Spain gave samples during acute or convalescent COVID-19.

Residents of around 24 US areas, aged about 18 to 89 years, made up the participants. Each participant's cohort was designated according to participant-reported clinical history. Sequencing used immunoSEQ multiplex PCR; TCRdb keeps in-frame clones, though not all of them. The table shows approximately 300,000 clones, with about nine tenths occurring only once. Material: PBMCs or T cells enriched from blood (not recorded which). The TCR comes from a man aged 55 to 70 who had recovered from COVID-19.

The CDR3 nucleotides are TGTGCCAGCAGCCAGGAGGGACAGGGCTATGGCTACACCTTC. Encoded protein: CASSQEGQGYGYTF. This chain joins TRBV4-2 and TRBJ1-2; 9 bases are a match to TRBD1. The germline gives CDR1 LGHNA, CDR2 YNFKEQ. This CDR3 spans 14 amino acids. The V and J ends lost 3 bases and 4 bases, in that order; junction bases with no gene match: 3.